Each of the 17 T cell receptor beta chains below was sequenced from the same sample in a study of blood T cell repertoires in COVID-19. Some clones are missing from TCRdb's copy, which holds only in-frame ones; the method was immunoSEQ multiplex PCR. The profile shows a few hundred thousand clones, roughly four fifths of them singletons. Material: peripheral blood. These receptors were collected from a woman aged 18-35 years with acute or convalescent COVID-19.

This rearrangement joins TRBV7-3 to TRBJ2-3; perhaps TRBD2 as D (5 bases). The CDR3 is 13 residues long. Germline V lookup: CDR1 SGHTA, CDR2 FQGTGA. Trimming stripped 9 bases from V and 5 bases from J, with 15 bases between. CDR3 in DNA: TGTGCCAGTGGTCGAGGGTTGGAAGATACGCAGTATTTT. This gives the protein CASGRGLEDTQYF.

This chain uses TRBV19 with TRBJ1-4; D gene unclear. The CDR3 contains 16 residues. V lost 1 base and J lost 8, with 17 bases in between. In germline, CDR1 is LNHDA, CDR2 SQIVND (reference sequence). CDR3 residues: CASSIALLSSVEKLFF. CDR3 coding DNA: TGTGCCAGTAGTATAGCACTCCTATCTTCTGTGGAAAAACTGTTTTTT. Variable domain in full (rest from reference TRBV19 and TRBJ1-4): DGGITQSPKYLFRKEGQNVTLSCEQNLNHDAMYWYRQDPGQGLRLIYYSQIVNDFQKGDIAEGYSVSREKKESFPLTVTSAQKNPTAFYLCASSIALLSSVEKLFFGSGTQLSVL.

The V call is TRBV5-8, the J call TRBJ1-2, with 7 bases identical to TRBD1. This CDR3 comprises 14 residues. V trimming: 4 bases; J trimming: 2 bases; junction bases outside the gene matches: 5. The V gene's germline CDR1 is SGHTS and CDR2 YDEGEE. DNA of the CDR3: TGTGCCAGCAGCCGGGACAGTTTAAACTATGGCTACACCTTC. Its protein is CASSRDSLNYGYTF.

This chain uses TRBV29-1 with TRBJ1-2; D may be TRBD1 (5 bases). The V gene lost 5 bases and the J gene lost 8 bases, with 9 bases spanning the gap. This CDR3 has 10 amino acids. Germline V CDR1 and CDR2: SQVTM, ANQGSEA. The CDR3 bases are TGCAGCGTTCCAGGGATGGGCTACACCTTC. Its protein product is CSVPGMGYTF.

With regard to this clone: Distinct nucleotide sequences in the sample also encode this CDR3. The chain has TRBV7-9 and TRBJ1-4; D might be TRBD1 (6 bases). V lost 1 base, J lost 6 bases, and 12 bases lay in between. The CDR3 has 15 residues. Looked up from germline, CDR1 is SEHNR and CDR2 is FQNEAQ (reference sequence). In DNA, the CDR3 is TGTGCCAGCAGCTTAGGAGCGGGGGGCGATGAAAAACTGTTTTTT. It specifies CASSLGAGGDEKLFF. Using reference TRBV7-9 and TRBJ1-4 for the parts outside the CDR3, the full variable domain is DTGVSQNPRHKITKRGQNVTFRCDPISEHNRLYWYRQTLGQGPEFLTYFQNEAQLEKSRLLSDRFSAERPKGSFSTLEIQRTEQGDSAMYLCASSLGAGGDEKLFFGSGTQLSVL.

This chain links TRBV14 with TRBJ2-1; D possibly corresponds to TRBD2 (6 bases). Germline-derived CDR1 and CDR2 are SGHDN and FVKESK. Trimming took 1 base from V and 7 from J, leaving 17 bases between them. The CDR3 has 16 amino acids. CDR3: CASSQGFGPAGNEQFF. CDR3 sequence (DNA): TGTGCCAGCAGCCAAGGGTTTGGACCCGCGGGGAATGAGCAGTTCTTC.

The chain combines TRBV4-3 with TRBJ2-3, with D perhaps TRBD2 (6 bases). V was shortened by 8 bases and J by 4 bases, with 10 bases between the two germline ends. The V gene's germline CDR1 is LGHNA and CDR2 YSLEER. The CDR3 has 12 amino acids. The CDR3 sequence is CASGGSADTQYF. The CDR3 DNA reads TGCGCCAGCGGGGGGAGCGCAGATACGCAGTATTTT.

The chain combines TRBV6-5 with TRBJ1-6; possibly TRBD1 for D (6 bases). CDR3 length equals 14 residues. V lost 0 bases, J lost 11 bases, and 11 bases lay in between. The V gene's germline CDR1 is MNHEY and CDR2 SVGAGI. DNA for the CDR3: TGTGCCAGCAGTTACTCGGGGGACACTCCACCCCTCCACTTT. This encodes CASSYSGDTPPLHF.

This clone was counted a few times. The chain recombines TRBV27 with TRBJ1-3, with a tentative D call TRBD1 (6 bases). Germline V gives CDR1 MNHEY, CDR2 SMNVEV (reference sequence). CDR3 size: 17 residues. Deletions cut 1 base from V and 4 bases from J, with 17 bases between. The CDR3 DNA reads TGTGCCAGCAGTTTATACAGACCTACAGGGAGCGGAAACACCATATATTTT. It is translated as CASSLYRPTGSGNTIYF.

The chain is built from TRBV4-1 and TRBJ2-3, with D perhaps matching TRBD2 (5 bases). CDR3 length: 17 amino acids. CDR1 is MGHRA and CDR2 is YSYEKL in the germline V gene. With 0 bases removed from V and 2 bases from J, the gap between germline ends came to 15 bases. The CDR3 bases are TGCGCCAGCAGCCAAGATAGTCTCGGGATGCCCACAGATACGCAGTATTTT. This translates into CASSQDSLGMPTDTQYF.

V and J are TRBV10-2 and TRBJ1-1, with D tentatively TRBD1 (6 bases). The CDR3 consists of 14 residues. Germline CDR1 reads WSHSY; CDR2 reads SAAADI. V was cut by 2 bases and J by 4 bases, with 11 bases left in between. CDR3 nucleotides: TGCGCCAGCAGTGAGCGGACAGCCAGCACTGAAGCTTTCTTT. Amino acid sequence: CASSERTASTEAFF.

The rearrangement uses TRBV3-1 (or the pseudogene TRBV3-2) and TRBJ2-2, with unresolved D. The CDR3 spans 12 residues. Between the trimmed V and J ends, which lost 2 bases and 4 bases, there was a span of 2 bases. Germline CDR1 LGHDT, CDR2 YNNKEL (reference sequence). The CDR3 coding sequence is TGTGCCAGCAGCCAACTCACCGGGGAGCTGTTTTTT. Translated: CASSQLTGELFF.

This clone was detected a few times. The J gene is TRBJ1-5, the V gene TRBV12-3 or TRBV12-4; tentative D call: TRBD1 (5 bases). This CDR3 comprises 13 residues. V was cut by 6 bases and J by 5 bases, with 11 bases left in between. The CDR3 reads CASSQGTYQPQHF. The CDR3 bases are TGTGCCAGCAGCCAGGGAACCTATCAGCCCCAGCATTTT.

V and J are TRBV5-1 and TRBJ1-2; maybe TRBD1 (6 bases). The V end was cut by 0 bases, the J end by 3 bases, with 6 bases between. The CDR3 spans 13 residues. Per germline, CDR1 SGHRS and CDR2 YFSETQ. The CDR3 loop reads CASSLDRDYGYTF. DNA of the CDR3: TGCGCCAGCAGCTTGGACAGGGACTATGGCTACACCTTC.

The V gene is TRBV5-5, the J gene TRBJ2-3; maybe TRBD2 (6 bases). Per the germline V gene, CDR1 is SGHKS and CDR2 is YYEKEE (reference sequence). V shed 0 bases and J shed 5 bases, with 19 bases lying between them. The CDR3 is 17 residues long. The CDR3 is CASSLVVGGGGVDTQYF. The CDR3 bases are TGTGCCAGCAGCTTGGTGGTCGGGGGAGGAGGGGTAGATACGCAGTATTTT.

The chain joins TRBV19 to TRBJ2-2, with TRBD2 identical over 7 bases. Germline values: CDR1 LNHDA, CDR2 SQIVND (reference sequence). CDR3 size: 16 residues. The trim removed 3 bases at V and 0 bases at J, leaving 4 bases unmatched. CDR3 loop: CASSIWAGANTGELFF. CDR3 nucleotides: TGTGCCAGTAGTATTTGGGCGGGAGCGAACACCGGGGAGCTGTTTTTT. The full variable domain, completed using reference TRBV19 and TRBJ2-2, is DGGITQSPKYLFRKEGQNVTLSCEQNLNHDAMYWYRQDPGQGLRLIYYSQIVNDFQKGDIAEGYSVSREKKESFPLTVTSAQKNPTAFYLCASSIWAGANTGELFFGEGSRLTVL.

This clone came up a few times. The rearrangement uses TRBV9 and TRBJ1-2; 7 nucleotides match TRBD1. V lost 3 bases to trimming and J lost 6 bases; unmatched junction nucleotides: 17. The CDR3 length is 17 residues. Germline loops: CDR1 SGDLS, CDR2 YYNGEE. CDR3 in DNA: TGTGCCAGCAGCGCGTCAACTCCGGGACAGAGGTTAAATGGCTACACCTTC. It specifies CASSASTPGQRLNGYTF.